This TCR beta chain was recorded in a study of T-cell reconstitution after alpha-beta-depleted transplantation in children. Study results and caveats: At day 60, the high TCRbeta diversity found in some patients originated from recipient T cells and thymic progenitors that had survived. Newly made T cells mostly supplied T-cell counts and diversity one year after transplant. Several hundred expanded graft clones reportedly supplied alpha-beta T cells about two months after transplant.

CDR1 and CDR2 from the germline V gene are SGDLS and YYNGEE. The CDR3 has 15 amino acids. V shed 3 bases and J 1 base; nucleotides not matched to a gene: 5. Researchers prepared the TCRbeta library using unique molecular identifiers, the study reports. TCRdb passed the PCR reads through MiXCR, listing each CDR3 protein once. The table lists around 450,000 distinct CDR3 sequences, about 40% of them singletons. As to this clonotype: What it binds is not known.

The sequences come from PBMCs, collected before TCRalphabeta/CD19-depleted stem cell transplant. This chain connects TRBV9 to TRBJ2-5; 8 nucleotides match TRBD1. The source is a girl aged 2 to 9 with aplastic anemia, due to receive a stem cell transplant. This CDR3 is CASSARQGPQETQYF. CDR3 nucleotide sequence: TGTGCCAGCAGCGCTCGACAGGGGCCCCAAGAGACCCAGTACTTC.